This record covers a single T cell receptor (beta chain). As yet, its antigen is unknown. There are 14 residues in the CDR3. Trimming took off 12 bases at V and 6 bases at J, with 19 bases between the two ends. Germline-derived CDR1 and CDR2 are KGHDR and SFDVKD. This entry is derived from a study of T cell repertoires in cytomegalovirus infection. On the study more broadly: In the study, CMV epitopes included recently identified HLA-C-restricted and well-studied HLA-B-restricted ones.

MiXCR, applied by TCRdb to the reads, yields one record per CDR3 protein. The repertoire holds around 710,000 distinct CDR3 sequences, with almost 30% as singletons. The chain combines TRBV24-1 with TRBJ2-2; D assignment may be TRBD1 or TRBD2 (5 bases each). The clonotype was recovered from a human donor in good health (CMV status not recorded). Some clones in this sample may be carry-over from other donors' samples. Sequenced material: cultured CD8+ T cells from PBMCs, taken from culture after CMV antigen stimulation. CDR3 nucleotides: TGTGCCGCGGGCCAGGGCGGGTACGCCGGGGAGCTGTTTTTT. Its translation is CAAGQGGYAGELFF.